The following is a TCR beta chain sequence with its context. Its matching antigen is unknown. V shed 0 bases and J shed 7 bases, with 9 bases lying between them. Germline V gives CDR1 LNHNV, CDR2 YYDKDF (reference sequence). The CDR3 sequence is 13 residues long. All three twin pairs grew up together with likely shared infections and vaccines. The sample originates from a study of identical twins' blood T cells. Both ends of each TCR cDNA library bore sample-specific barcodes. A single record per CDR3 protein comes from TCRdb applying MiXCR to the 5' RACE reads. The sample has around 380,000 distinct CDR3 sequences, roughly 30% seen once. The study's findings and limits: Out-of-frame TCRbeta clonotypes reportedly had markedly more similar V usage in twins than unrelated donors.

The chain links TRBV15 to TRBJ1-1; a possible D gene is TRBD1 (5 bases). The clonotype was recovered from a woman aged 18 to 50 in good health. Sequencing was performed on PBMCs. The CDR3 sequence is CATSRDRDGEAFF. The CDR3 DNA is TGTGCCACCAGCAGAGATCGGGACGGTGAAGCTTTCTTT.